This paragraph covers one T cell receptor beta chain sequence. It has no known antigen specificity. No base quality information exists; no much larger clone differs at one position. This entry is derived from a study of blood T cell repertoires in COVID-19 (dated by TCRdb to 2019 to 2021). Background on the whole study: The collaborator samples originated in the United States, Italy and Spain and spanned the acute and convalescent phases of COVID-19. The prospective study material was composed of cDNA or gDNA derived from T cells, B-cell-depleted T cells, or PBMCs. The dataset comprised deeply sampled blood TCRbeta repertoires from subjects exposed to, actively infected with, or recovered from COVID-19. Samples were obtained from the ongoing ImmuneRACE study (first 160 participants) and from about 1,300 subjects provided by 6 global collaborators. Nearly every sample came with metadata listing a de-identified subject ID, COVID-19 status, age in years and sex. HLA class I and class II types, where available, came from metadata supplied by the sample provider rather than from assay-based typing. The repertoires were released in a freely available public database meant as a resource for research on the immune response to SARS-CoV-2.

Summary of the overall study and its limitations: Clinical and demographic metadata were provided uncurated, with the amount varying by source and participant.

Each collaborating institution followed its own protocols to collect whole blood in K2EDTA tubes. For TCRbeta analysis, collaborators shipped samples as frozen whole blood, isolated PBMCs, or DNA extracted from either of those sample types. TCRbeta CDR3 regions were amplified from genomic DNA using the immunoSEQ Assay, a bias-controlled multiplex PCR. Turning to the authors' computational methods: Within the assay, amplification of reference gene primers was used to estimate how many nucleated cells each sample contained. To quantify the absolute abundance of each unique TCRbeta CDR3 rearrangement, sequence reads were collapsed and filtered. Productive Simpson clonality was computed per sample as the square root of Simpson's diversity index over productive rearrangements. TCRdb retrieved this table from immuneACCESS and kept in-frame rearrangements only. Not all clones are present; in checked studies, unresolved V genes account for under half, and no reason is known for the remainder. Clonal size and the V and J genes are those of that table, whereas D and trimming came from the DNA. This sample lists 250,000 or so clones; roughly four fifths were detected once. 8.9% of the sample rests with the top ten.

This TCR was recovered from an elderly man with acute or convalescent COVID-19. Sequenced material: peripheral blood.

The CDR3 here reads CASSSGVLNIQYF. The DNA is TGTGCCAGCAGCTCGGGGGTGCTGAACATTCAGTACTTC. Recombination joined TRBV7-9 with TRBJ2-4; a weak D assignment points to TRBD2 (6 bases agree). Measured from the cysteine to the phenylalanine, the CDR3 is 13 residues long. Just the 39-base CDR3 DNA is kept, in frame starting at base 1. V lost 4 bases and J lost 7 bases; the stretch between them is 11 bases long. Taken from the germline V gene (reference sequence), the CDR1 and CDR2 loops are SEHNR and FQNEAQ. The entire variable domain, with the stretches around the CDR3 drawn from the reference TRBV7-9 and TRBJ2-4 proteins, is DTGVSQNPRHKITKRGQNVTFRCDPISEHNRLYWYRQTLGQGPEFLTYFQNEAQLEKSRLLSDRFSAERPKGSFSTLEIQRTEQGDSAMYLCASSSGVLNIQYFGAGTRLSVL.